Below are 21 T cell receptor beta chains sequenced from a single sample in a study of Graves' ophthalmopathy and Graves' hyperthyroidism. CDR3 regions of TCR beta were amplified from RNA transcripts. HTBI-primed RT-PCR formed the first round, and a multiplex PCR formed the second. TCRdb processed the multiplex PCR reads anew with MiXCR; each CDR3 protein has one entry. The sample contains around 590,000 distinct CDR3 sequences, 35% to 45% of which appear only once. The material sequenced was peripheral blood or thyroid tissue (not recorded which). Receptors originate from an adult man with Graves' hyperthyroidism.

The chain combines TRBV29-1 with TRBJ1-3; D remains ambiguous. Germline V gene data show CDR1 as SQVTM and CDR2 as ANQGSEA. The CDR3 has 11 amino acids. V was trimmed by 3 bases and J by 5 bases, leaving 5 bases between them. This chain's CDR3 is CSVDRRNTIYF. The CDR3 DNA follows: TGCAGCGTTGATAGGAGAAACACCATATATTTT.

As to this clonotype: It may be a read error: a sequence one base away is much more abundant. The chain is built from TRBV7-2 and TRBJ2-7, with D perhaps TRBD1 or TRBD2 (5 bases each). Per germline, CDR1 SGHTA and CDR2 FQGNSA. V lost 1 base, J lost 2 bases, and 12 bases lay in between. The CDR3 loop spans 15 amino acids. The CDR3 DNA sequence: TGTACCAGCAGCTTAGTAAGGGACCCTCCCTACGAGCAGTACTTC. Protein sequence: CTSSLVRDPPYEQYF.

The CDR3 protein is CAWTGGQGSNWETQYF. The CDR3 DNA sequence: TGTGCCTGGACGGGAGGGCAGGGCTCCAACTGGGAGACCCAGTACTTC. The chain has TRBV11-1 and TRBJ2-5; 8 bases are shared with TRBD2. The V segment lost 11 bases and the J segment 5 bases; nucleotides outside the gene matches: 19. Germline V CDR1 and CDR2: SGHAT, FQDESV (reference sequence). The CDR3 totals 16 residues.

Notes on this clonotype: This CDR3 is missing its conserved last phenylalanine or tryptophan, likely due to a read error. The chain recombines TRBV6-5 with TRBJ2-7; 8 bases line up with TRBD2. The germline V gene encodes CDR1 MNHEY and CDR2 SVGAGI. CDR3 size: 15 residues. V was pared by 6 bases and J by 3 bases, with 10 bases of the junction left unmatched. The CDR3 bases are TGTGCCAGCAGCCGCGGACTAGCCTCCGGCTACGAGCAGTACCTC. The encoded protein is CASSRGLASGYEQYL.

This chain links TRBV2 with TRBJ2-7; the D gene is possibly TRBD2 (6 bases). V was clipped by 5 bases and J by 6 bases, with 17 bases between them. This CDR3 contains 14 residues. The germline V gene encodes CDR1 SNHLY and CDR2 FYNNEI. The CDR3 spells CASSWWREECEQYF. CDR3 DNA: TGTGCCAGCAGTTGGTGGAGGGAGGAGTGCGAGCAGTACTTC.

This clonotype showed up many times. This chain uses TRBV5-8 with TRBJ2-2, with a weak D call TRBD1 (5 bases). V lost 0 bases to trimming and J lost 4 bases, with 10 bases between them. The CDR3 loop spans 15 amino acids. Germline CDR1 and CDR2: SGHTS and YDEGEE. As DNA, the CDR3 is TGTGCCAGCAGCTTGGGGCAGGGTCCCACCGGGGAGCTGTTTTTT. It yields the protein CASSLGQGPTGELFF.

This chain connects TRBV12-3 or TRBV12-4 to TRBJ1-2; D remains unclear. V lost 3 bases to trimming and J lost 6 bases, with 14 bases between them. CDR3 length equals 14 residues. The CDR3 loop reads CASSFRGGRDGYTF. Here the CDR3 DNA reads TGTGCCAGCAGTTTTCGAGGAGGGCGGGATGGCTACACCTTC.

This clonotype occurred many times. The chain recombines TRBV6-2 or TRBV6-3 with TRBJ1-5, with TRBD1 as a possible D gene (6 bases). CDR1 and CDR2 (germline): MNHEY, SVGEGT. The CDR3 has 12 residues. V lost 6 bases and J lost 7, with 10 bases in between. The CDR3 is CASRTGSQPQHF. The CDR3 coding sequence is TGTGCCAGCAGGACAGGCAGCCAGCCCCAGCATTTT.

This clonotype was detected ten times or more. The V call is TRBV4-1, the J call TRBJ2-7; 7 bases align to TRBD1. Germline-derived CDR1 and CDR2 are MGHRA and YSYEKL. Trimming took 0 bases from V and 3 from J; bases not matched to a gene: 5. The length of the CDR3 is 15 residues. The CDR3 DNA is TGCGCCAGCAGCCAAGATATGGGACAGAACTACGAGCAGTACTTC. Translation: CASSQDMGQNYEQYF.

This clonotype appeared many times. The V gene is TRBV19, the J gene TRBJ1-6; no clear D gene. Germline values: CDR1 LNHDA, CDR2 SQIVND (reference sequence). The ends were cut back, 7 bases at V and 5 bases at J, with 15 bases in the middle. The CDR3 totals 15 residues. The CDR3 DNA follows: TGTGCCAGTACCCGACATCCACGGGATAATTCACCCCTCCACTTT. Translation gives CASTRHPRDNSPLHF.

The chain employs TRBV20-1 and TRBJ1-4, with a weak D call TRBD1 (6 bases). V was shortened by 4 bases and J by 6 bases, with 18 bases between the two germline ends. This CDR3 is 15 amino acids long. CDR1 DFQATT and CDR2 SNEGSKA come from the germline V gene (reference sequence). CDR3 in DNA: TGCAGTGCTACCGACCCAAGGGGGGGGTATGAAAAACTGTTTTTT. It is translated as CSATDPRGGYEKLFF.

This chain connects TRBV15 to TRBJ1-4, with D perhaps TRBD1 (6 bases). There are 16 residues in the CDR3. The germline V gene has CDR1 LNHNV and CDR2 YYDKDF (reference sequence). Trimming took 0 bases from V and 0 from J, leaving 8 bases between them. The CDR3 loop is CATSRDRTATNEKLFF. CDR3 DNA: TGTGCCACCAGCAGAGATCGGACAGCAACTAATGAAAAACTGTTTTTT.

This clonotype was observed at least ten times. The rearrangement joins TRBV20-1 to TRBJ1-5; D call uncertain. This CDR3 is 13 amino acids long. Trimming stripped 2 bases from V and 1 base from J, with 6 bases between. Germline assignment: CDR1 DFQATT and CDR2 SNEGSKA (reference sequence). CDR3 region: CSARSDSNQPQHF. In DNA form, the CDR3 reads TGCAGTGCTAGAAGCGACAGCAATCAGCCCCAGCATTTT.

This clonotype has a count of ten or more. V gene TRBV7-2 combines with J gene TRBJ2-3; TRBD1 might be the D (5 bases). CDR1 and CDR2 from the germline V gene are SGHTA and FQGNSA. This CDR3 is built from 15 residues. The V end lost 5 bases, the J end lost 2 bases, and 14 bases lay between the germline ends. The CDR3 nucleotides are TGTGCCAGCAGCCCTCAGTGGGGCAACACAGATACGCAGTATTTT. Protein sequence: CASSPQWGNTDTQYF.

About this clonotype: A much more abundant neighbour one base away suggests this may be a read error. The chain carries TRBV5-1 and TRBJ1-5; D remains unclear. The V gene's germline CDR1 is SGHRS and CDR2 YFSETQ. The CDR3 spans 13 residues. DNA for the CDR3: TGCGCCGGCAGCCGGAGCGGCAATCAGCCCCAGCATTTT. It is translated as CAGSRSGNQPQHF.

The genes are TRBV7-8 and TRBJ2-1; 11 bases match TRBD2. Germline V CDR1 and CDR2: SGHVS, FQNEAQ. The V and J ends lost 3 bases and 5 bases, in that order; junction bases with no gene match: 12. The CDR3 contains 18 residues. CDR3 sequence reads: CASSFPSGTSGFDNEQFF. In nucleotides, the CDR3 is TGTGCCAGCAGCTTCCCCTCCGGGACTAGCGGCTTCGACAATGAGCAGTTCTTC.

V is TRBV12-3 or TRBV12-4 and J is TRBJ2-2; 10 nucleotides align to TRBD1. The trim removed 11 bases at V and 5 bases at J, leaving 11 bases unmatched. This CDR3 has 15 amino acids. The chain's CDR3 is CAGTLGGQGTGELFF. The CDR3 DNA is TGTGCCGGCACCCTGGGGGGACAGGGGACCGGGGAGCTGTTTTTT.

This chain's CDR3 is CASSLDGGLPPINEQYF. The CDR3 DNA is TGTGCCAGCAGCTTAGACGGGGGACTACCCCCGATCAATGAGCAGTACTTC. The chain couples TRBV7-8 to TRBJ2-7, with TRBD2 identical over 7 bases. There are 17 residues in the CDR3. The germline gives CDR1 SGHVS, CDR2 FQNEAQ. J was trimmed by 7 bases and V by 1 base; bases with no gene match: 16.

In regard to this clonotype: A junction boundary mismatches the germline segment, possibly from a read error. The rearrangement links TRBV7-9 to TRBJ2-7, with 9 bases lining up with TRBD1. The CDR3 is 14 residues long. Germline V gene data show CDR1 as SEHNR and CDR2 as FQNEAQ (reference sequence). This CDR3 reads CASSRTGETYEQCF. The CDR3 DNA reads as TGTGCCAGCAGTAGGACAGGGGAAACCTACGAGCAGTGCTTC.

V and J are TRBV15 and TRBJ2-5; D uncertain. The CDR3 has 15 residues. Germline V gene data show CDR1 as LNHNV and CDR2 as YYDKDF (reference sequence). Between the trimmed V and J ends, which lost 0 bases and 6 bases, there was a span of 14 bases. The CDR3 DNA sequence: TGTGCCACCAGCAGAGATGGGATCAATCGGAAGACCCAGTACTTC. Protein product: CATSRDGINRKTQYF.

This sequence joins TRBV20-1 and TRBJ2-7; either TRBD1 or TRBD2 may fit D (6 bases each). The DNA end favors TRBJ2-1, so the J call may be wrong. CDR3 size: 13 residues. Germline V gene sequence: CDR1 DFQATT, CDR2 SNEGSKA (reference sequence). CDR3 sequence (DNA): TGCAGTGCTAGAGACCGGGGGCTGTATGAGCAGTTCTTC. Protein sequence: CSARDRGLYEQFF.